This entry concerns a single T cell receptor (beta chain). The CDR3 contains 15 residues. Germline CDR1 SEHNR, CDR2 FQNEAQ (reference sequence). The ends were cut back, 2 bases at V and 3 bases at J, with 13 bases in the middle. The data belong to a study of blood T cell repertoires in COVID-19. Measured with immunoSEQ multiplex PCR; TCRdb has only the in-frame clones, and not every one. Among around 450,000 clones listed, around 90% were seen once. The clonotype comes from a man aged 18 to 35 who had recovered from COVID-19. Sequenced material: PBMCs or T cells enriched from blood (not recorded which). The chain recombines TRBV7-9 with TRBJ1-2; TRBD1 is a possible D gene (5 bases). For the CDR3, the DNA is TGTGCCAGCAGCTTAACGGGGGGAAGTTACTATGGCTACACCTTC. The encoded protein is CASSLTGGSYYGYTF.